This TCR beta chain was captured by sequencing in a study of early T cells in non-severe SARS-CoV-2 infection. Trimming left V 4 bases short and J 6 bases short, with 10 bases between. The CDR3 extends over 13 amino acids. Germline CDR1 and CDR2: LNHDA and SQIVND (reference sequence). TCRdb re-analysed the 5' RACE reads in MiXCR, keeping a single row per CDR3 protein. The sample has about 60,000 distinct CDR3 sequences, more than 8.5% seen once. At least ten counts were recorded for this clonotype. The sequence came from an adult who was a healthcare worker with PCR-confirmed SARS-CoV-2 infection or an uninfected control (not recorded which). The chain has TRBV19 and TRBJ1-5, with D hard to call. The specimen was whole blood. CDR3 DNA: TGTGCCAGTAGTAAGGGATTGGGTCAGCCCCAGCATTTT. It codes for CASSKGLGQPQHF.